Below, 29 T cell receptor beta chains from the same sample are listed, as sequenced in a study of OX40 agonist ivuxolimab in advanced cancers. The protocol was immunoSEQ multiplex PCR, while the TCRdb copy is restricted to in-frame clones and leaves out a portion. The table has 48,000 or so clones, 80% to 90% seen once. The sequencing here drew on CD4+ or CD8+ T cells sorted from blood, taken in a trial of the OX40 agonist ivuxolimab. Every receptor here comes from an adult with an advanced solid tumor such as melanoma, head and neck, liver or kidney cancer.

V is TRBV7-8 and J is TRBJ2-7; 7 nucleotides align to TRBD1. In germline, CDR1 is SGHVS, CDR2 FQNEAQ. The CDR3 length is 15 residues. The V gene end was trimmed by 5 bases and the J gene end by 7 bases; junction bases not matched to a gene: 14. CDR3 amino acids: CASSPPGTATPEQYF. The CDR3 bases are TGTGCCAGCAGCCCTCCGGGGACAGCCACTCCAGAGCAGTACTTC.

V usage is TRBV19 and J usage is TRBJ2-4, with TRBD2 identical over 10 bases. The CDR3 extends over 20 amino acids. V gave up 4 bases and J gave up 0 bases; unmatched junction bases: 15. In germline, CDR1 is LNHDA, CDR2 SQIVND (reference sequence). CDR3 loop: CASSTPQLAGGHSAKNIQYF. In DNA, the CDR3 is TGTGCCAGTAGTACCCCACAATTAGCGGGAGGCCACTCAGCCAAAAACATTCAGTACTTC. Full variable domain (remainder filled in from reference TRBV19 and TRBJ2-4): DGGITQSPKYLFRKEGQNVTLSCEQNLNHDAMYWYRQDPGQGLRLIYYSQIVNDFQKGDIAEGYSVSREKKESFPLTVTSAQKNPTAFYLCASSTPQLAGGHSAKNIQYFGAGTRLSVL.

The rearrangement links TRBV27 to TRBJ2-1; a weak D match, TRBD2 (6 bases). The length of the CDR3 is 14 residues. V lost 3 bases and J lost 4, with 10 bases in between. Germline V gene lookup returns CDR1 MNHEY and CDR2 SMNVEV (reference sequence). In DNA form, the CDR3 reads TGTGCCAGCAGTTTTGCTAGCGCGTACAATGAGCAGTTCTTC. It is translated as CASSFASAYNEQFF.

This rearrangement joins TRBV7-8 to TRBJ2-1; D is ambiguous. The germline V gene has CDR1 SGHVS and CDR2 FQNEAQ. V dropped 2 bases and J dropped 12 bases, with 20 bases sitting between them. The CDR3 covers 15 residues. CDR3 coding DNA: TGTGCCAGCAGCTTATTGTTAGGGCAGTCGGATGGGCAGTTCTTC. Its translation is CASSLLLGQSDGQFF. Filled out from reference TRBV7-8 and TRBJ2-1, the complete variable domain reads GAGVSQSPRYKVAKRGQDVALRCDPISGHVSLFWYQQALGQGPEFLTYFQNEAQLDKSGLPSDRFFAERPEGSVSTLKIQRTQQEDSAVYLCASSLLLGQSDGQFFGPGTRLTVL.

The chain combines TRBV7-8 with TRBJ2-3; 8 bases line up with TRBD2. J was trimmed by 3 bases and V by 1 base; bases with no gene match: 3. Germline lookup yields CDR1 SGHVS and CDR2 FQNEAQ. This CDR3 spans 15 amino acids. CDR3 loop: CASSLGVAGTDTQYF. The CDR3 region has the DNA TGTGCCAGCAGCTTAGGGGTAGCGGGAACAGATACGCAGTATTTT.

The rearrangement uses TRBV29-1 and TRBJ1-1; D is ambiguous. There are 12 residues in the CDR3. V was trimmed by 6 bases and J by 5 bases, leaving 13 bases between them. Germline assignment: CDR1 SQVTM and CDR2 ANQGSEA. CDR3 loop: CSVTEGLTEAFF. The CDR3 region has the DNA TGCAGCGTGACGGAGGGCTTGACTGAAGCTTTCTTT.

The chain links TRBV5-1 to TRBJ2-7, with D maybe TRBD1 (5 bases). The germline V and J ends were trimmed by 9 bases and 4 bases, with 17 bases remaining between them. Germline V lookup: CDR1 SGHRS, CDR2 YFSETQ. The CDR3 extends over 13 amino acids. The CDR3 sequence: CANPDRKKYEQYF. CDR3 DNA sequence: TGCGCCAACCCAGACAGAAAAAAGTACGAGCAGTACTTC.

V is TRBV7-8 and J is TRBJ2-7, with D tentatively TRBD1 (7 bases). The CDR3 sequence is 14 residues long. Looked up from germline, CDR1 is SGHVS and CDR2 is FQNEAQ. Between the trimmed V and J ends, which lost 5 bases and 3 bases, there was a span of 14 bases. CDR3 loop: CASSPGGGGYEQYF. The CDR3 region has the DNA TGTGCCAGCAGCCCCGGAGGGGGCGGCTACGAGCAGTACTTC.

The rearrangement links TRBV5-6 to TRBJ1-4; possibly TRBD1 for D (5 bases). Deletions cut 0 bases from V and 8 bases from J, with 11 bases between. In germline, CDR1 is SGHDT, CDR2 YYEEEE. The CDR3 covers 14 residues. The CDR3 spells CASSLGQGGEKLFF. The CDR3 region has the DNA TGTGCCAGCAGCTTGGGGCAGGGCGGGGAAAAACTGTTTTTT. Drawing the rest from reference TRBV5-6 and TRBJ1-4, the complete variable domain is DAGVTQSPTHLIKTRGQQVTLRCSPKSGHDTVSWYQQALGQGPQFIFQYYEEEERQRGNFPDRFSGHQFPNYSSELNVNALLLGDSALYLCASSLGQGGEKLFFGSGTQLSVL.

This chain connects TRBV19 to TRBJ1-4, with D perhaps matching TRBD1 (5 bases). Per the germline V gene, CDR1 is LNHDA and CDR2 is SQIVND (reference sequence). CDR3 size: 17 residues. Trimming took off 3 bases at V and 1 base at J, with 15 bases between the two ends. This chain's CDR3 is CASSIQGDGGTNEKLFF. DNA for the CDR3: TGTGCCAGTAGTATCCAGGGCGATGGGGGAACTAATGAAAAACTGTTTTTT. Combining the CDR3 with reference TRBV19 and TRBJ1-4 gives the whole variable domain DGGITQSPKYLFRKEGQNVTLSCEQNLNHDAMYWYRQDPGQGLRLIYYSQIVNDFQKGDIAEGYSVSREKKESFPLTVTSAQKNPTAFYLCASSIQGDGGTNEKLFFGSGTQLSVL.

The rearrangement links TRBV7-2 to TRBJ2-5; D is uncertain. Looked up from germline, CDR1 is SGHTA and CDR2 is FQGNSA. Between the trimmed V and J ends, which lost 5 bases and 3 bases, there was a span of 7 bases. The length of the CDR3 is 12 residues. CDR3 in amino acids: CASSPLEETQYF. The CDR3, as DNA: TGTGCCAGCAGCCCTCTTGAAGAGACCCAGTACTTC.

V gene TRBV28 combines with J gene TRBJ1-2, with TRBD1 identical over 8 bases. CDR3 size: 14 residues. V lost 6 bases and J lost 8; bases outside the gene matches: 11. Germline CDR1 and CDR2: MDHEN and SYDVKM. As DNA, the CDR3 is TGTGCCAGCAGCCCCGAATGGACAGGGAACGGCTACACCTTC. It yields the protein CASSPEWTGNGYTF.

As DNA, the CDR3 is TGTGCCAGCAGCCCTAATAGCGGTACACAAGAGACCCAGTACTTC. Translating gives CASSPNSGTQETQYF. The chain recombines TRBV7-9 with TRBJ2-5, with a weak D call TRBD2 (6 bases). The CDR3 is 15 residues long. CDR1 is SEHNR and CDR2 is FQNEAQ in the germline V gene (reference sequence). V was clipped by 5 bases and J by 2 bases, with 15 bases between them.

The table lists this clone with a count of one. The chain recombines TRBV28 with TRBJ1-3; D possibly corresponds to TRBD1 (5 bases). CDR1 is MDHEN and CDR2 is SYDVKM in the germline V gene. V was shortened by 2 bases and J by 9 bases, with 8 bases between the two germline ends. The CDR3 spans 12 residues. CDR3 in amino acids: CASSLQGSTIYF. The CDR3 region has the DNA TGTGCCAGCAGTTTACAGGGATCCACCATATATTTT.

This sequence joins TRBV11-2 and TRBJ2-1; a possible D gene is TRBD2 (6 bases). The germline V gene encodes CDR1 SGHAT and CDR2 FQNNGV. This CDR3 spans 18 amino acids. V lost 2 bases to trimming and J lost 6 bases, with 23 bases between them. This chain's CDR3 is CASSLMSLRGGASNEQFF. The DNA for the CDR3 is TGTGCCAGCAGCTTAATGTCGTTGCGCGGCGGGGCCTCCAATGAGCAGTTCTTC.

This rearrangement joins TRBV9 to TRBJ2-2, with a weak D call TRBD1 (5 bases). From germline, CDR1 is SGDLS and CDR2 YYNGEE. The V gene lost 0 bases and the J gene lost 5 bases, with 17 bases spanning the gap. CDR3 length: 17 residues. The CDR3 DNA sequence: TGTGCCAGCAGCGTAGCTTCCCGAGACAGCGTAACCGGGGAGCTGTTTTTT. Amino acid sequence: CASSVASRDSVTGELFF.

J is TRBJ2-1 and V is TRBV9, with TRBD2 as a possible D gene (6 bases). The CDR3 contains 16 residues. Germline loops: CDR1 SGDLS, CDR2 YYNGEE. The ends were cut back, 5 bases at V and 3 bases at J, with 18 bases in the middle. CDR3 protein: CASRPFSSGFYNEQFF. The CDR3 region has the DNA TGTGCCAGCAGGCCCTTCTCGAGCGGGTTCTACAATGAGCAGTTCTTC.

This clone has only a few counts. This chain connects TRBV11-2 to TRBJ1-2; a possible D gene is TRBD1 (5 bases). Between the trimmed V and J ends, which lost 4 bases and 7 bases, there was a span of 16 bases. CDR3 length: 14 residues. Germline V CDR1 and CDR2: SGHAT, FQNNGV. CDR3 in DNA: TGTGCCAGCAGCTCCCCCAGGGAGTACTCTGGCTACACCTTC. Translation gives CASSSPREYSGYTF.

The V and J genes are TRBV7-9 and TRBJ1-1; D is uncertain. Trimming took 3 bases from V and 5 from J, leaving 7 bases between them. The CDR3 is 12 amino acids. Germline V gene data show CDR1 as SEHNR and CDR2 as FQNEAQ (reference sequence). The CDR3 DNA reads TGTGCCAGCAGCTTTGGAAGGACTGAAGCTTTCTTT. Translation gives CASSFGRTEAFF.

The chain couples TRBV7-2 to TRBJ2-5; D might be TRBD1 (5 bases). Matching the DNA end better, TRBJ2-7 makes the J call doubtful. The CDR3 length is 12 residues. Per the germline V gene, CDR1 is SGHTA and CDR2 is FQGNSA. CDR3 residues: CASRGAGYEQYF. The CDR3 DNA reads as TGTGCCAGCCGTGGGGCAGGCTACGAGCAGTACTTC.

The V call is TRBV7-2, the J call TRBJ1-2, with D possibly being TRBD1 (5 bases). This CDR3 has 14 residues. Germline CDR1 is SGHTA and CDR2 is FQGNSA. The ends were cut back, 3 bases at V and 4 bases at J, with 12 bases in the middle. CDR3 amino acids: CASSFGGWGYGYTF. In DNA, the CDR3 is TGTGCCAGCAGCTTTGGGGGGTGGGGCTATGGCTACACCTTC.

The chain carries TRBV9 and TRBJ1-3, with 11 bases identical to TRBD1. The CDR3 extends over 16 amino acids. The germline CDR1 and CDR2 sequences are SGDLS and YYNGEE. The V gene end was trimmed by 0 bases and the J gene end by 3 bases; junction bases not matched to a gene: 2. CDR3 sequence: CASSVVGTGGGNTIYF. DNA for the CDR3: TGTGCCAGCAGCGTAGTCGGGACAGGGGGTGGAAACACCATATATTTT.

The V gene is TRBV6-1, the J gene TRBJ2-2; D unclear. CDR1 MNHNS and CDR2 SASEGT come from the germline V gene. CDR3 length: 15 residues. Trimming pared 1 base from V and 4 bases from J, leaving 10 bases between. CDR3 coding DNA: TGTGCCAGCAGTGAAGGGGATAGGACCACCGGGGAGCTGTTTTTT. This codes for CASSEGDRTTGELFF.

The rearrangement uses TRBV7-6 and TRBJ2-7; a possible D gene is TRBD2 (6 bases). The CDR3 spans 15 residues. Trimming took 1 base from V and 2 from J, leaving 12 bases between them. Germline V gene data show CDR1 as SGHVS and CDR2 as FNYEAQ. The CDR3 nucleotides are TGTGCCAGCAGCTTAGGTTCCCTAGCGACCTACGAGCAGTACTTC. It codes for CASSLGSLATYEQYF.

This rearrangement joins TRBV2 to TRBJ2-4; D may correspond to TRBD1 or TRBD2 (5 bases each). The CDR3 sequence is 16 residues long. The V end was cut by 3 bases, the J end by 4 bases, with 16 bases between. Germline V gene data show CDR1 as SNHLY and CDR2 as FYNNEI. CDR3 amino acids: CASSDASGWGKNIQYF. The CDR3 DNA follows: TGTGCCAGCAGTGATGCGTCAGGGTGGGGGAAAAACATTCAGTACTTC.

This rearrangement joins TRBV29-1 to TRBJ2-5, with TRBD1 matching over 8 bases. The end of the DNA is better explained by TRBJ2-7, so the J call may be wrong. This CDR3 spans 13 amino acids. Germline-derived CDR1 and CDR2 are SQVTM and ANQGSEA. The chain's CDR3 is CSVATGETYEQYF. In DNA, the CDR3 is TGCAGCGTTGCGACAGGGGAGACCTACGAGCAGTACTTC.

V is TRBV19 and J is TRBJ2-7, with 9 bases identical to TRBD2. From germline, CDR1 is LNHDA and CDR2 SQIVND (reference sequence). The CDR3 sequence is 15 residues long. The trim removed 1 base at V and 2 bases at J, leaving 3 bases unmatched. The chain's CDR3 is CASSIGLAGTYEQYF. The CDR3 DNA reads as TGTGCCAGTAGTATAGGCCTAGCGGGAACCTACGAGCAGTACTTC.

The rearrangement uses TRBV5-4 and TRBJ1-1; maybe TRBD1 (5 bases). The CDR3 sequence is 13 residues long. V lost 2 bases and J lost 6, with 11 bases in between. Germline CDR1 and CDR2: SGHNT and YYREEE (reference sequence). The CDR3 is CASSFGDSSEAFF. The DNA of the CDR3 is TGTGCCAGCAGCTTCGGTGACAGTTCTGAAGCTTTCTTT. Looking up the rest from reference TRBV5-4 and TRBJ1-1 gives the full variable domain: ETGVTQSPTHLIKTRGQQVTLRCSSQSGHNTVSWYQQALGQGPQFIFQYYREEENGRGNFPPRFSGLQFPNYSSELNVNALELDDSALYLCASSFGDSSEAFFGQGTRLTVV.

The chain recombines TRBV12-5 with TRBJ2-1, with 12 bases lining up with TRBD2. The CDR3 runs 19 residues. The germline CDR1 and CDR2 sequences are LGHNT and FRNRAP. V lost 1 base, J lost 0 bases, and 7 bases stayed unmatched. This chain's CDR3 is CASGLGTSGAASSYNEQFF. The CDR3 coding sequence is TGTGCTAGTGGTTTGGGGACTAGCGGGGCCGCGAGCTCCTACAATGAGCAGTTCTTC.